These T cell receptor beta chains were read from a single sample in a study of T cell repertoires in cytomegalovirus infection. A single record per CDR3 protein comes from TCRdb applying MiXCR to the reads. Altogether approximately 500,000 distinct CDR3 sequences are present, 16% being singletons, with the ten largest covering roughly 25%. The specimen sequenced was CD8+ T cells from PBMCs. Every receptor here comes from a human donor in good health (CMV status not recorded). Some clones in this sample may be carry-over from other donors' samples. The conserved cysteine and the conserved F or W are not part of the CDR3 here. D genes are given only for firm matches. Some rows mark clone size as missing; the rest say once, few, many or name a class of expanded clone.

clone_size	v_call	j_call	d_call	cdr3_aa
many	TRBV7-8	TRBJ2-7	NA	ASSLAVSSYEQY
few	TRBV27	TRBJ1-1	NA	ASSFGGLAEAF
few	TRBV28	TRBJ1-4	TRBD1	ASIRTRPGQGAYNEKLF
NA	TRBV4-2	TRBJ2-1	NA	ASSQEGQSYNEQF
many	TRBV27	TRBJ1-5	NA	ASSPRGGSNQPQH
NA	TRBV6-5	TRBJ2-2	NA	ASSYSTGEVYGELF
many	TRBV6-5	TRBJ1-2	NA	ASSYSGVTYGYT
NA	TRBV5-6	TRBJ2-7	NA	ASSFSGMSSYEQY
NA	TRBV7-6	TRBJ2-1	NA	VRRATGFSYNEQF
NA	TRBV28	TRBJ2-2	TRBD1	ASSRPRIRGHTGELF
many	TRBV7-2	TRBJ2-1	TRBD2	ASSHIAGGPFFLYNEQF
few	TRBV11-1	TRBJ2-1	NA	ASSPVTGDNEQF
many	TRBV7-8	TRBJ2-3	TRBD2	ASSSQLAGEADTQY
many	TRBV4-1	TRBJ2-1	NA	ASSHFGGRIYNEQF
many	TRBV7-9	TRBJ2-3	NA	ASSLVVTVEHTDTQY
few	TRBV19	TRBJ2-1	NA	ATLGPYNEQF
many	TRBV5-8	TRBJ2-7	TRBD1	ASSPTALWTGRSPDEQY
NA	TRBV7-9	TRBJ2-7	TRBD1	ASSQGVQGAVRYEQY
many	TRBV7-9	TRBJ1-5	NA	ASSFRDTNQPQH
few	TRBV20-1	TRBJ2-1	NA	SARKESWEAGYEQF
few	TRBV5-6	TRBJ2-3	TRBD2	ASSPTTPTLSSGKLHTQY
few	TRBV24-1	TRBJ2-3	NA	ATQPGILDTQY
few	TRBV3-1	TRBJ2-7	TRBD1	ASSYRGDEQY
NA	TRBV27	TRBJ1-2	NA	ASALRGYGYT
once	TRBV9	TRBJ1-3	NA	ASSADGAMSGNTIY
NA	TRBV28	TRBJ2-7	NA	ASSSRTALYEQY
few	TRBV25-1	TRBJ2-7	NA	ASSRGLEQY
few	TRBV5-1	TRBJ2-2	TRBD2	ASSRVGLAGVRNTGELF
many	TRBV7-9	TRBJ2-7	NA	ASRPPGLMTYEQY
many	TRBV7-8	TRBJ2-1	TRBD1	ASSFYRGSHNEQF
NA	TRBV7-4	TRBJ1-1	NA	ASSLRGGGAF
NA	TRBV4-2	TRBJ2-1	TRBD2	ASSQAEGREGYNEQF
many	TRBV12-3/TRBV12-4	TRBJ2-7	NA	ASSFSNPSYEQY
many	TRBV7-9	TRBJ2-5	NA	ASSLKAKETQY
NA	TRBV4-1	TRBJ1-1	NA	ASSPRVENTEAF
many	TRBV27	TRBJ1-4	TRBD1	ASSFSPGQRNEKLF
few	TRBV5-8	TRBJ2-3	NA	ASSPRERRSPTSTDTQY
many	TRBV7-6	TRBJ2-7	TRBD1	ASSLRTGWSYEQY
NA	TRBV20-1	TRBJ2-7	NA	SASGTALTYEQY
many	TRBV6-1	TRBJ2-1	TRBD1	ASSGDRGSSYNEQF
NA	TRBV5-1	TRBJ1-3	NA	ASSSGWMGNTIY